This T cell receptor beta chain was sequenced for a study of technical replicates of blood from several donors. With respect to this clone: At the DNA level, this CDR3 is encoded by other sequences in the same sample as well.

Germline CDR1 reads SGDLS; CDR2 reads YYNGEE. The V segment lost 4 bases and the J segment 3 bases; nucleotides outside the gene matches: 1. The CDR3 is 12 residues long. Profiled with immunoSEQ multiplex PCR; TCRdb holds only in-frame clones, not every one. The sample has some 74,000 clones, about nine tenths seen once. The sequence derives from a human donor in good health. Sequenced input: T cells isolated from PBMCs. This sequence joins TRBV9 and TRBJ2-7; TRBD2 matches at 7 bases. Here the CDR3 DNA reads TGTGCCAGCAGCCCGGGGGGCTACGAGCAGTACTTC. Amino acid sequence: CASSPGGYEQYF.